This entry lists 26 T cell receptor beta chains sequenced from one sample in a study of T cell repertoires in cytomegalovirus infection. TCRdb passed the reads through MiXCR, listing each CDR3 protein once. The table includes approximately 750,000 distinct CDR3 sequences, 35% detected once. The sequenced sample consisted of PBMCs. Receptors were obtained from a human donor in good health (CMV status not recorded). Some clones in this sample may be carry-over from other donors' samples.

This clonotype was seen more than once but under ten times. The rearrangement uses TRBV7-8 and TRBJ2-3; D is perhaps TRBD1 (5 bases). Germline CDR1 and CDR2: SGHVS and FQNEAQ. Deletions cut 2 bases from V and 2 bases from J, with 11 bases between. The CDR3 is 15 residues long. The CDR3 DNA is TGTGCCAGCAGCTTACTTAGGGGCACCACAGATACGCAGTATTTT. Encoded protein: CASSLLRGTTDTQYF. The full variable domain, in which reference TRBV7-8 and TRBJ2-3 provide the parts outside the CDR3, is GAGVSQSPRYKVAKRGQDVALRCDPISGHVSLFWYQQALGQGPEFLTYFQNEAQLDKSGLPSDRFFAERPEGSVSTLKIQRTQQEDSAVYLCASSLLRGTTDTQYFGPGTRLTVL.

This clonotype was recorded only once. The chain has TRBV12-3 or TRBV12-4 and TRBJ1-1, with D maybe TRBD1 (5 bases). The CDR3 sequence is 15 residues long. V lost 2 bases and J 0 bases, leaving 10 bases between the germline ends. As DNA, the CDR3 is TGTGCCAGCAGTTTATCGGGGGTCTTGAACACTGAAGCTTTCTTT. Protein: CASSLSGVLNTEAFF.

V and J are TRBV19 and TRBJ2-4; D possibly corresponds to TRBD2 (5 bases). V lost 7 bases to trimming and J lost 2 bases, with 12 bases between them. The CDR3 has 14 residues. In germline, CDR1 is LNHDA, CDR2 SQIVND (reference sequence). CDR3 DNA sequence: TGTGCCAGTAAATCGTGCGGGCCCAAAAACATTCAGTACTTC. As protein: CASKSCGPKNIQYF. Variable domain in full (rest from reference TRBV19 and TRBJ2-4): DGGITQSPKYLFRKEGQNVTLSCEQNLNHDAMYWYRQDPGQGLRLIYYSQIVNDFQKGDIAEGYSVSREKKESFPLTVTSAQKNPTAFYLCASKSCGPKNIQYFGAGTRLSVL.

This clonotype was observed many times. A much larger clonotype is one base distant, so this may be a read error. This chain uses TRBV7-9 with TRBJ1-1; no clear D gene. The germline V gene encodes CDR1 SEHNR and CDR2 FQNEAQ (reference sequence). Deletions cut 1 base from V and 1 base from J, with 7 bases between. The CDR3 runs 14 residues. CDR3 bases: TGTGCCAGCAGCTTAGTGACGGCGAACACTGAAGCTTTCTTT. Protein: CASSLVTANTEAFF.

V and J are TRBV3-1 and TRBJ2-5; 7 nucleotides agree with TRBD2. The V gene's germline CDR1 is LGHDT and CDR2 YNNKEL (reference sequence). Trimming cost V 7 bases and J 2 bases; bases outside gene matches: 13. The CDR3 loop spans 16 amino acids. The DNA of the CDR3 is TGTGCCAGCATCTCTAACTACCAGGGAGGGCAAGAGACCCAGTACTTC. Protein sequence: CASISNYQGGQETQYF.

This chain links TRBV5-6 with TRBJ2-2, with 9 bases aligning to TRBD1. The CDR3 runs 14 residues. Germline V lookup: CDR1 SGHDT, CDR2 YYEEEE. V gave up 8 bases and J gave up 1 base; unmatched junction bases: 3. DNA of the CDR3: TGTGCCAGTGGGACAGGGCTGAACACCGGGGAGCTGTTTTTT. Its translation is CASGTGLNTGELFF.

V gene TRBV4-2 combines with J gene TRBJ2-3; the D gene could be TRBD1 or TRBD2 (6 bases each). V was pared by 0 bases and J by 4 bases, with 11 bases between. The CDR3 is made up of 15 amino acids. Germline CDR1 and CDR2: LGHNA and YNFKEQ. CDR3 protein: CASSQDSGEADTQYF. CDR3 DNA: TGTGCCAGCAGCCAAGACTCAGGGGAGGCAGATACGCAGTATTTT.

V usage is TRBV28 and J usage is TRBJ2-3; 10 bases map to TRBD2. Germline CDR1 MDHEN, CDR2 SYDVKM. The junction had 5 bases not matched to a gene; V was cut back by 6 bases and J by 2 bases. The CDR3 covers 15 residues. CDR3: CASRGSGGLTDTQYF. For the CDR3, the DNA is TGTGCCAGCAGAGGTAGCGGGGGGCTCACAGATACGCAGTATTTT.

This clonotype was recorded many times. The genes are TRBV7-6 and TRBJ2-5; D is unclear. The CDR3 has 12 residues. Germline CDR1 and CDR2: SGHVS and FNYEAQ. Trimming took off 5 bases at V and 1 base at J, with 5 bases between the two ends. This chain's CDR3 is CASSPVQETQYF. Written as DNA, the CDR3 is TGTGCCAGCAGCCCCGTCCAAGAGACCCAGTACTTC.

The gene calls are TRBV28 and TRBJ2-1; 10 positions match TRBD2. Trimming removed 3 bases from V and 10 bases from J; junction bases left unmatched: 24. The CDR3 has 20 residues. CDR1 is MDHEN, CDR2 SYDVKM, per germline. DNA for the CDR3: TGTGCCAGCAGTTTTCTGTCAGGGGCAGGGTCTAGCGGGAGAATATGGGAGCAGTTCTTC. Protein: CASSFLSGAGSSGRIWEQFF.

This chain uses TRBV28 with TRBJ1-4, with D possibly TRBD1 on 5 matching bases. Germline V gives CDR1 MDHEN, CDR2 SYDVKM. CDR3 size: 14 residues. V lost 5 bases and J 5 bases, leaving 12 bases between the germline ends. The CDR3: CASSRDSRNEKLFF. In DNA form, the CDR3 reads TGTGCCAGCAGTAGAGACAGTAGAAATGAAAAACTGTTTTTT.

Worth noting for this clonotype: Sequence at one end of the junction differs from germline and may be a read error. This chain joins TRBV6-8 and TRBJ2-7; 8 nucleotides match TRBD2. The germline V gene encodes CDR1 MNHGY and CDR2 SAAAGT. The CDR3 contains 13 residues. CDR3 protein: CASTREGQGEQCF. The CDR3 DNA is TGTGCCAGCACTCGGGAGGGCCAGGGCGAGCAGTGCTTC.

To note about this clonotype: An end of the junction does not agree with germline; a read error may underlie this. The genes are TRBV12-3 or TRBV12-4 and TRBJ1-1; D uncertain. The length of the CDR3 is 12 residues. The CDR3 DNA reads as TGTTCCAGCAGTTGGGGTAACACTGAAGCTTTCTTT. It yields the protein CSSSWGNTEAFF.

V usage is TRBV28 and J usage is TRBJ2-1, with 13 bases that match TRBD2. The V and J ends lost 2 bases and 4 bases, in that order; junction bases with no gene match: 5. Germline values: CDR1 MDHEN, CDR2 SYDVKM. The CDR3 length is 17 residues. Here the CDR3 reads CASSLPTSGRDYNEQFF. CDR3 coding DNA: TGTGCCAGCAGTTTACCAACTAGCGGGAGGGATTACAATGAGCAGTTCTTC.

This clonotype was counted only a few times. The chain recombines TRBV10-3 with TRBJ1-1; no firm D call. Trimming left V 4 bases short and J 5 bases short, with 5 bases between. This CDR3 contains 11 residues. Germline V CDR1 and CDR2: ENHRY, SYGVKD. Here the CDR3 DNA reads TGTGCCATCAGTGGATTTACTGAAGCTTTCTTT. Its translation is CAISGFTEAFF.

DNA for the CDR3: TGTGCCAGCAGTCTCATGGGAGAGACCCAGTACTTC. Its translation is CASSLMGETQYF. The rearrangement joins TRBV6-2 or TRBV6-3 to TRBJ2-5; D not certain. CDR3 length equals 12 residues. Per germline, CDR1 MNHEY and CDR2 SVGEGT. Trimming pared 5 bases from V and 4 bases from J, leaving 8 bases between.

The table lists this clonotype with a few counts. V and J are TRBV6-1 and TRBJ2-7, with D uncertain. The ends were cut back, 6 bases at V and 3 bases at J, with 12 bases in the middle. Germline V gives CDR1 MNHNS, CDR2 SASEGT. The CDR3 spans 13 residues. The CDR3 coding sequence is TGTGCCAGCAGGTCTAGTGAGATCTACGAGCAGTACTTC. This sequence encodes CASRSSEIYEQYF.

V usage is TRBV30 and J usage is TRBJ2-2; a possible D gene is TRBD1 (6 bases). Trimming removed 4 bases from V and 3 bases from J, with 9 bases in between. The CDR3 is made up of 13 amino acids. Germline V CDR1 and CDR2: GTSNPN, SVGIG (reference sequence). The CDR3 sequence: CAWNRVYTGELFF. CDR3 coding DNA: TGTGCCTGGAACAGGGTGTACACCGGGGAGCTGTTTTTT.

This clonotype was counted between two and nine times. The V and J genes are TRBV12-3 or TRBV12-4 and TRBJ1-3; possibly TRBD1 for D (6 bases). This CDR3 spans 14 amino acids. Trimming pared 6 bases from V and 8 bases from J, leaving 17 bases between. The CDR3 DNA follows: TGTGCCAGCAGGGACCAGGGGTTTGGGGACACCATATATTTT. Residues: CASRDQGFGDTIYF.

V is TRBV4-1 and J is TRBJ2-7; 8 bases fit TRBD1. The trim removed 0 bases at V and 6 bases at J, leaving 13 bases unmatched. CDR3 size: 17 residues. Germline V gene sequence: CDR1 MGHRA, CDR2 YSYEKL. CDR3 bases: TGCGCCAGCAGCCAAGATGCTCCTGACAGGGGCTCTGCCGAGCAGTACTTC. It translates to CASSQDAPDRGSAEQYF.

This clonotype was seen a handful of times. The V and J genes are TRBV19 and TRBJ2-1; 9 bases fit TRBD2. The CDR3 runs to 14 residues. Trimming removed 6 bases from V and 8 bases from J; junction bases left unmatched: 8. The V gene's germline CDR1 is LNHDA and CDR2 SQIVND (reference sequence). CDR3 amino acids: CASRVAGVLDEQFF. In nucleotides, the CDR3 is TGTGCCAGTAGGGTAGCGGGAGTTCTGGATGAGCAGTTCTTC.

Concerning this clonotype: No conserved phenylalanine or tryptophan ends this CDR3, so it is likely a read error. This sequence joins TRBV7-8 and TRBJ2-7; D not resolved. Germline V gives CDR1 SGHVS, CDR2 FQNEAQ. V was trimmed by 5 bases and J by 1 base, leaving 6 bases between them. This CDR3 region has 12 residues. The CDR3 nucleotides read TGTGCCAGCAGCCCCATATCCTACGAGCAGTACTTA. Translating gives CASSPISYEQYL.

This clonotype has ten or more counts. CDR3 DNA: TGTGCCAGCAGTGACCTTTACGAGCAGTACTTC. It specifies CASSDLYEQYF. The chain combines TRBV6-1 with TRBJ2-7; D not resolved. Looked up from germline, CDR1 is MNHNS and CDR2 is SASEGT. The CDR3 length is 11 residues. V was shortened by 3 bases and J by 4 bases, with 4 bases between the two germline ends.

This clonotype was observed at least ten times. V is TRBV7-8 and J is TRBJ2-7; no clear D. CDR1 and CDR2 (germline): SGHVS, FQNEAQ. There are 13 residues in the CDR3. The V and J ends lost 3 bases and 0 bases respectively, with 6 bases between them. The CDR3 DNA reads TGTGCCAGCAGCTTCCGAAACTCCTACGAGCAGTACTTC. It codes for CASSFRNSYEQYF.

The table lists this clonotype with a count of one. This chain connects TRBV6-8 to TRBJ2-7; the D gene is possibly TRBD2 (5 bases). This CDR3 region has 14 residues. CDR1 MNHGY and CDR2 SAAAGT come from the germline V gene. V was shortened by 0 bases and J by 5 bases, with 11 bases between the two germline ends. CDR3 nucleotides: TGTGCCAGCAGTTACTCGACTGCGAGGGACGAGCAGTACTTC. Translated, it gives CASSYSTARDEQYF.

The J gene is TRBJ2-3, the V gene TRBV7-2; D is uncertain. The CDR3 is 14 residues long. V was shortened by 5 bases and J by 10 bases, with 19 bases between the two germline ends. Germline loops: CDR1 SGHTA, CDR2 FQGNSA. The CDR3, as DNA: TGTGCCAGCAGCCAAGACCCGCGCACATATGCGCAGTATTTT. It yields the protein CASSQDPRTYAQYF.